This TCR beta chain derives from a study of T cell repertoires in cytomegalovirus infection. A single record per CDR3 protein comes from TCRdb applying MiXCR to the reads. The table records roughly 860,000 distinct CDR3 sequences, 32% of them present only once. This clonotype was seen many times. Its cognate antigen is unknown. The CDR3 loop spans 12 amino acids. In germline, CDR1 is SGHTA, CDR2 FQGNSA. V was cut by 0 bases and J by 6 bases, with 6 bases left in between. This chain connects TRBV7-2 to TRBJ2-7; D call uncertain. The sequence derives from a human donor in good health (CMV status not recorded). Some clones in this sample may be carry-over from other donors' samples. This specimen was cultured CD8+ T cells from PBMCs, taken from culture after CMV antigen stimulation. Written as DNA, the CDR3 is TGTGCCAGCAGCTTAGCGGTTTTCGAGCAGTACTTC. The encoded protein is CASSLAVFEQYF.